This TCR beta chain was sequenced during a study of a mutant IDH1 vaccine in newly diagnosed glioma. Study as a whole: The therapy given earlier, which was standard therapy, consisted of radiotherapy, temozolomide, or both, and most of the patients received both.

This CDR3 spans 14 amino acids. The trim removed 6 bases at V and 1 base at J, leaving 5 bases unmatched. In germline, CDR1 is KGHSH, CDR2 LQKENI. To note about this clone: Its antigen is currently unknown.

Generated by immunoSEQ multiplex PCR, the TCRdb table keeps only in-frame clones and is missing some. The sample consists of under 150,000 clones, over 75% of them appearing once. Noted time point: week 11, during vaccination. Each dose of the vaccine consisted of 300 ug of mutant IDH1 20-mer peptide, with topical imiquimod. Astrocytomas that were new, WHO grade 3 or 4, IDH1-mutant and ATRX-lost were present in the donors. The receptor was isolated from a man between 40 and 49 years old with glioma. V and J are TRBV18 and TRBJ2-7; the match to TRBD2 covers 8 bases. The input for sequencing was PBMCs, taken from a glioma patient whose treatment included an IDH1 peptide vaccine. The DNA of the CDR3 is TGTGCCAGCTCCGGGACTAGGGGGTCCTACGAGCAGTACTTC. This translates into CASSGTRGSYEQYF.